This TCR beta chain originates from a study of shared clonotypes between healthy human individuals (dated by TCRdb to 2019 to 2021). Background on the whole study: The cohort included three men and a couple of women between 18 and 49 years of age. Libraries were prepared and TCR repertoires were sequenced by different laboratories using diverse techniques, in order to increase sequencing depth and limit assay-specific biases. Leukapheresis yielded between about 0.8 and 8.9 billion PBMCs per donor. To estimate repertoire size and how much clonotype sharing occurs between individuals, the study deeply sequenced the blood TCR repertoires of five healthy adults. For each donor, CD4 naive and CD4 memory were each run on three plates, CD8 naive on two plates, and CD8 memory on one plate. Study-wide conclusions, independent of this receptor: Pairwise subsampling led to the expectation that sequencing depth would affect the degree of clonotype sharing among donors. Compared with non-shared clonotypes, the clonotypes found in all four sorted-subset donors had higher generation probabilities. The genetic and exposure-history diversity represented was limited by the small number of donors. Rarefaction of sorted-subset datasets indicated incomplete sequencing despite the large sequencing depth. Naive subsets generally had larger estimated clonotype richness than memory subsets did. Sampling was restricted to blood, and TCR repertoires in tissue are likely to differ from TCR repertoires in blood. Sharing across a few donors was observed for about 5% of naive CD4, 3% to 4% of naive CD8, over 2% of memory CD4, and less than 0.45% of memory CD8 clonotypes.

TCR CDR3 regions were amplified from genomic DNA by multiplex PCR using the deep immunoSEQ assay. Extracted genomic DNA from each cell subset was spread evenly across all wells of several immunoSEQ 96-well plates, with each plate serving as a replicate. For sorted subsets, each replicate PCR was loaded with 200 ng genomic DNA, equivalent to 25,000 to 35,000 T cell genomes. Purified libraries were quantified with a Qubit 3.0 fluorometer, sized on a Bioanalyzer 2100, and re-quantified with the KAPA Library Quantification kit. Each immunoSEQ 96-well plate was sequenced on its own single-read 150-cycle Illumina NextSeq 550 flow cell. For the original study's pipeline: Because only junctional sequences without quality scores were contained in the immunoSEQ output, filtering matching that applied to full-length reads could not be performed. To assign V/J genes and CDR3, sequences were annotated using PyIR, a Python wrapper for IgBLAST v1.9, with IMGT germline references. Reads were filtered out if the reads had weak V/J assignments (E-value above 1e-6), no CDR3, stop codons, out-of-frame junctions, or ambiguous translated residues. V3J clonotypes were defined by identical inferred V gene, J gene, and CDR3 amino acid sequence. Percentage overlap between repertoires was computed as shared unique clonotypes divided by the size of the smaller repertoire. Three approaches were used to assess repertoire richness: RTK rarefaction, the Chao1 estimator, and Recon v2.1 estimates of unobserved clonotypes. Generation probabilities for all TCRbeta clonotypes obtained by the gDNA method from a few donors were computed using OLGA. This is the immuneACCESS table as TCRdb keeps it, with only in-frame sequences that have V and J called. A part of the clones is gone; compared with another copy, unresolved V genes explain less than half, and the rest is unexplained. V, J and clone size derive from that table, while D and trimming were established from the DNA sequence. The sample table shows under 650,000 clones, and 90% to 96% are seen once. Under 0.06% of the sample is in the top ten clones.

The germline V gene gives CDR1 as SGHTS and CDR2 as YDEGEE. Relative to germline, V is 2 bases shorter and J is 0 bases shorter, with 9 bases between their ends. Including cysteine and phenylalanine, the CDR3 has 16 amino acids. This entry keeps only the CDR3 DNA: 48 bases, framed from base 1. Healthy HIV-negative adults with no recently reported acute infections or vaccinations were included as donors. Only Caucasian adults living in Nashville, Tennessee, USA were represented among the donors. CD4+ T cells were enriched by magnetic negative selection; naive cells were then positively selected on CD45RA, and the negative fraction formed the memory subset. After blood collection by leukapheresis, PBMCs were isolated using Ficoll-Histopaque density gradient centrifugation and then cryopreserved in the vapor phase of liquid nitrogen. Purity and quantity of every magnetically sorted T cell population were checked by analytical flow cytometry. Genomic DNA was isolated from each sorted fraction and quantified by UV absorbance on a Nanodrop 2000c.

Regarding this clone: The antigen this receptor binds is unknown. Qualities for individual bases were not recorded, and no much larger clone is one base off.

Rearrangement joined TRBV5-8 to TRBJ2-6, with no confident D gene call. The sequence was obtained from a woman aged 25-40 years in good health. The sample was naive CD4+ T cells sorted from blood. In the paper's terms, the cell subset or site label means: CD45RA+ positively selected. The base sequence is TGTGCCAGCAGCTTTTTACTTAGCTCTGGGGCCAACGTCCTGACTTTC. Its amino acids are CASSFLLSSGANVLTF.